The T cell receptor beta chain under discussion was sequenced for a study of spatial heterogeneity in lung cancer. TCRdb itself ran the 5' RACE reads through MiXCR, one entry per CDR3 protein. The repertoire includes about 85,000 distinct CDR3 sequences, 15% to 20% of them detected once, and 5% to 8% sits in the top ten. Time point meaning: sample taken at primary tumor resection. In each case, whole RNA from tumor, nontumor lung or frozen PBMC was sequenced unsorted. Patients with untreated early-stage non-small cell lung cancer, numbering 55 to 80, were the donors. CDR1 and CDR2 (germline): SGHRS, YFSETQ. V was trimmed by 2 bases and J by 5 bases, leaving 14 bases between them. This CDR3 has 14 amino acids.

This TCR was sampled from a male donor with early-stage non-small cell lung cancer. Sequencing was performed on PBMCs, taken at surgery. This sequence joins TRBV5-1 and TRBJ2-7; D gene unclear. Written as DNA, the CDR3 is TGCGCCAGCAGCTTCGAACAGACGTCCCACGAGCAGTACTTC. Its protein product is CASSFEQTSHEQYF. The full variable domain, completed using reference TRBV5-1 and TRBJ2-7, is KAGVTQTPRYLIKTRGQQVTLSCSPISGHRSVSWYQQTPGQGLQFLFEYFSETQRNKGNFPGRFSGRQFSNSRSEMNVSTLELGDSALYLCASSFEQTSHEQYFGPGTRLTVT.